This entry lists 26 T cell receptor beta chains sequenced from one sample in a study of control samples from healthy donors and cancer patients. Produced via immunoSEQ multiplex PCR; TCRdb's table is partial and in-frame only. Among 110,000 to 150,000 clones listed, around 94% were seen once. The specimen was PBMCs. The receptors stem from a man in his 60s with colorectal cancer.

This chain connects TRBV6-5 to TRBJ1-2; D remains unclear. Germline V gene data show CDR1 as MNHEY and CDR2 as SVGAGI. The CDR3 is 14 amino acids. The V end was cut by 8 bases, the J end by 4 bases, with 17 bases between. The CDR3 protein is CASALEIRGYGYTF. DNA of the CDR3: TGTGCCAGCGCCCTGGAAATCCGGGGCTATGGCTACACCTTC.

The chain is built from TRBV12-3 or TRBV12-4 and TRBJ1-2; D is unclear. This CDR3 is built from 13 residues. Trimming shortened V by 2 bases and J by 8 bases, and 12 bases separated the two germline ends. In DNA, the CDR3 is TGTGCCAGCAGTTTAAGGCTAACGGGAGGCTACACCTTC. Translated, it gives CASSLRLTGGYTF.

The genes are TRBV19 and TRBJ1-2, with 8 bases aligning to TRBD1. The junction had 6 bases not matched to a gene; V was cut back by 6 bases and J by 6 bases. Germline V gene sequence: CDR1 LNHDA, CDR2 SQIVND (reference sequence). CDR3 length equals 13 residues. The CDR3 DNA follows: TGTGCCAGTAGCCCACAGGGGGAGCATGGCTACACCTTC. It specifies CASSPQGEHGYTF.

The rearrangement uses TRBV18 and TRBJ1-1, with D perhaps TRBD1 (5 bases). Germline CDR1 and CDR2: KGHSH and LQKENI. Trimming left V 2 bases short and J 1 base short, with 14 bases between. The CDR3 covers 16 residues. CDR3 in amino acids: CASSPFFGTGNTEAFF. In DNA, the CDR3 is TGTGCCAGCTCACCATTTTTCGGGACGGGGAACACTGAAGCTTTCTTT.

The V and J genes are TRBV7-2 and TRBJ2-3; 13 bases are shared with TRBD2. The germline V gene encodes CDR1 SGHTA and CDR2 FQGNSA. Trimming at V came to 5 bases and at J to 1 base, leaving 3 bases not matched to a gene. The CDR3 loop spans 16 amino acids. The CDR3 loop reads CASSDGLAGGTDTQYF. In nucleotides, the CDR3 is TGTGCCAGCAGCGACGGACTAGCGGGAGGCACAGATACGCAGTATTTT. The whole variable domain, filled in from reference TRBV7-2 and TRBJ2-3, reads GAGVSQSPSNKVTEKGKDVELRCDPISGHTALYWYRQSLGQGLEFLIYFQGNSAPDKSGLPSDRFSAERTGGSVSTLTIQRTQQEDSAVYLCASSDGLAGGTDTQYFGPGTRLTVL.

In DNA form, the CDR3 reads TGTGCCAGCAGTTACTCTGGACACGCGGCTCAGCCCCAGCATTTT. Translated: CASSYSGHAAQPQHF. This chain uses TRBV6-2 or TRBV6-3 with TRBJ1-5, with D perhaps TRBD1 (5 bases). The CDR3 covers 15 residues. Germline CDR1 reads MNHEY; CDR2 reads SVGEGT. V gave up 0 bases and J gave up 6 bases, with 12 bases separating them.

V and J are TRBV28 and TRBJ2-5; D uncertain. The V gene lost 5 bases and the J gene lost 1 base, with 8 bases spanning the gap. The germline V gene has CDR1 MDHEN and CDR2 SYDVKM. The CDR3 runs 13 residues. The CDR3 here is CASSLRSQETQYF. CDR3 DNA sequence: TGTGCCAGCAGTCTCCGGAGCCAAGAGACCCAGTACTTC.

CDR3 protein: CASSFGQSNQPQHF. The CDR3 nucleotides are TGTGCCAGCAGCTTCGGACAGAGCAATCAGCCCCAGCATTTT. The chain joins TRBV7-9 to TRBJ1-5, with a possible D match to TRBD1 (6 bases). Germline CDR1 is SEHNR and CDR2 is FQNEAQ (reference sequence). Trimming stripped 3 bases from V and 1 base from J, with 7 bases between. The CDR3 length is 14 residues. The full variable domain, with the rest looked up from reference TRBV7-9 and TRBJ1-5, is DTGVSQNPRHKITKRGQNVTFRCDPISEHNRLYWYRQTLGQGPEFLTYFQNEAQLEKSRLLSDRFSAERPKGSFSTLEIQRTEQGDSAMYLCASSFGQSNQPQHFGDGTRLSIL.

This chain uses TRBV7-9 with TRBJ1-6; no firm D call. Germline CDR1 and CDR2: SEHNR and FQNEAQ (reference sequence). CDR3 length: 13 amino acids. Deletions cut 2 bases from V and 7 bases from J, with 6 bases between. The CDR3 DNA follows: TGTGCCAGCAGCTTATCGGCAAATTCACCCCTCCACTTT. It translates to CASSLSANSPLHF.

The chain links TRBV10-3 to TRBJ2-2, with D maybe TRBD1 (5 bases). Deletions cut 3 bases from V and 2 bases from J, with 10 bases between. The CDR3 spans 15 residues. Germline CDR1 ENHRY, CDR2 SYGVKD. The CDR3 DNA is TGTGCCATCAGTGAACGACAGACCAACACCGGGGAGCTGTTTTTT. Its translation: CAISERQTNTGELFF.

The CDR3 spells CASSYPVGENTEAFF. CDR3 DNA sequence: TGTGCCAGCAGTTACCCGGTCGGGGAGAACACTGAAGCTTTCTTT. The chain carries TRBV6-5 and TRBJ1-1, with D unclear. Germline-derived CDR1 and CDR2 are MNHEY and SVGAGI. The length of the CDR3 is 15 residues. V was trimmed by 2 bases and J by 1 base, leaving 11 bases between them.

The chain uses TRBV18 and TRBJ1-2, with D possibly matching TRBD1 (6 bases). V lost 3 bases and J lost 2, with 22 bases in between. CDR1 is KGHSH, CDR2 LQKENI, per germline. The CDR3 runs 18 residues. The CDR3 DNA reads TGTGCCAGCTCACCCGCCGACCCGACAGGTGGCCCCAACTATGGCTACACCTTC. Its translation: CASSPADPTGGPNYGYTF. Combining the CDR3 with reference TRBV18 and TRBJ1-2 gives the whole variable domain NAGVMQNPRHLVRRRGQEARLRCSPMKGHSHVYWYRQLPEEGLKFMVYLQKENIIDESGMPKERFSAEFPKEGPSILRIQQVVRGDSAAYFCASSPADPTGGPNYGYTFGSGTRLTVV.

The DNA for the CDR3 is TGTGCCAGCAGTTGGGAGACCAACACCGGGGAGCTGTTTTTT. It translates to CASSWETNTGELFF. The rearrangement joins TRBV27 to TRBJ2-2, with D perhaps matching TRBD2 (5 bases). Trimming cost V 4 bases and J 2 bases, with 8 bases left between them. This CDR3 spans 14 amino acids. Germline lookup yields CDR1 MNHEY and CDR2 SMNVEV (reference sequence).

The chain combines TRBV7-7 with TRBJ2-5, with 12 bases fitting TRBD2. In germline, CDR1 is SSHAT, CDR2 FNYEAQ (reference sequence). The junction had 6 bases not matched to a gene; V was cut back by 5 bases and J by 5 bases. The CDR3 runs to 15 residues. For the CDR3, the DNA is TGTGCCAGCAGCACTAGCGGGGGGCGTTGGGAGACCCAGTACTTC. It encodes CASSTSGGRWETQYF.

The DNA for the CDR3 is TGTGCCAGCTCACCACCGACGGGGGGGAACTCTGGAAACACCATATATTTT. It is translated as CASSPPTGGNSGNTIYF. V gene TRBV18 combines with J gene TRBJ1-3; the D gene is possibly TRBD1 (5 bases). Germline CDR1 and CDR2: KGHSH and LQKENI. V was shortened by 0 bases and J by 0 bases, with 12 bases between the two germline ends. The CDR3 consists of 17 residues.

V is TRBV28 and J is TRBJ1-1; no firm D call. The CDR3 extends over 14 amino acids. CDR1 is MDHEN, CDR2 SYDVKM, per germline. The germline V and J ends were trimmed by 5 bases and 0 bases, with 10 bases remaining between them. In DNA, the CDR3 is TGTGCCAGCAGTCAAACACCGATGAACACTGAAGCTTTCTTT. Its translation is CASSQTPMNTEAFF.

The rearrangement links TRBV9 to TRBJ2-1, with 7 bases that match TRBD1. Trimming at V came to 3 bases and at J to 5 bases, leaving 5 bases not matched to a gene. CDR1 is SGDLS and CDR2 is YYNGEE in the germline V gene. The CDR3 length is 14 residues. The CDR3 sequence is CASSAKQGNNEQFF. In nucleotides, the CDR3 is TGTGCCAGCAGCGCAAAACAGGGGAACAATGAGCAGTTCTTC.

The rearrangement joins TRBV2 to TRBJ2-3; D may correspond to TRBD1 or TRBD2 (6 bases each). V was shortened by 7 bases and J by 0 bases, with 17 bases between the two germline ends. Per the germline V gene, CDR1 is SNHLY and CDR2 is FYNNEI. The CDR3 consists of 16 residues. The CDR3 loop reads CASTTARGTSTDTQYF. In nucleotides, the CDR3 is TGTGCCAGCACCACCGCAAGGGGGACTAGCACAGATACGCAGTATTTT.

The chain carries TRBV7-8 and TRBJ2-1; D may be TRBD2 (7 bases). The CDR3 spans 14 residues. The germline V and J ends were trimmed by 5 bases and 10 bases, with 18 bases remaining between them. Germline V gene data show CDR1 as SGHVS and CDR2 as FQNEAQ. The CDR3 nucleotides are TGTGCCAGCAGCCCTCACACAGGGAGGGAGGAGCAGTTCTTC. Encoded protein: CASSPHTGREEQFF.

This clone was seen more than once but under ten times. The CDR3 spells CASSIGGRGETQYF. The DNA for the CDR3 is TGTGCCAGTAGTATAGGGGGGCGCGGGGAGACCCAGTACTTC. The chain has TRBV19 and TRBJ2-5; D is possibly TRBD1 (6 bases). Trimming removed 1 base at V and 5 bases at J, with 11 bases between. Germline loops: CDR1 LNHDA, CDR2 SQIVND (reference sequence). The CDR3 totals 14 residues.

The sample holds one count of this clone. The chain recombines TRBV6-1 with TRBJ2-1, with 8 bases identical to TRBD1. Germline trimming cut 2 bases from V and 6 bases from J; bases unmatched to any gene: 6. CDR3 size: 15 residues. The germline CDR1 and CDR2 sequences are MNHNS and SASEGT. In nucleotides, the CDR3 is TGTGCCAGCAGTGAAATAGGACAGGGAGGCAATGAGCAGTTCTTC. This encodes CASSEIGQGGNEQFF.

The genes are TRBV7-2 and TRBJ2-7; 9 nucleotides agree with TRBD1. The CDR3 has 15 amino acids. The junction had 2 bases not matched to a gene; V was cut back by 1 base and J by 1 base. Germline-derived CDR1 and CDR2 are SGHTA and FQGNSA. As DNA, the CDR3 is TGTGCCAGCAGCTTAGGACAGGGGGTATCCTACGAGCAGTACTTC. Residues: CASSLGQGVSYEQYF. Complete variable domain (other parts from reference TRBV7-2 and TRBJ2-7): GAGVSQSPSNKVTEKGKDVELRCDPISGHTALYWYRQSLGQGLEFLIYFQGNSAPDKSGLPSDRFSAERTGGSVSTLTIQRTQQEDSAVYLCASSLGQGVSYEQYFGPGTRLTVT.

This clone was found once. This chain links TRBV5-1 with TRBJ2-5, with D possibly being TRBD1 (5 bases). Germline CDR1 and CDR2: SGHRS and YFSETQ. CDR3 length: 14 amino acids. Trimming shortened V by 0 bases and J by 4 bases, and 10 bases separated the two germline ends. CDR3 bases: TGCGCCAGCAGCTTGGCAGGGATTACAGAGACCCAGTACTTC. Residues: CASSLAGITETQYF.

This clone has only one observation. The CDR3 sequence: CASSESGRGIAGYTF. The CDR3 DNA reads TGTGCCAGCAGTGAAAGCGGCAGGGGTATTGCTGGCTACACCTTC. The chain recombines TRBV2 with TRBJ1-2, with TRBD1 as a possible D gene (6 bases). Germline V lookup: CDR1 SNHLY, CDR2 FYNNEI. The V gene lost 2 bases and the J gene lost 7 bases, with 17 bases spanning the gap. This CDR3 spans 15 amino acids. Supplemented by reference TRBV2 and TRBJ1-2, the full variable domain reads EPEVTQTPSHQVTQMGQEVILRCVPISNHLYFYWYRQILGQKVEFLVSFYNNEISEKSEIFDDQFSVERPDGSNFTLKIRSTKLEDSAMYFCASSESGRGIAGYTFGSGTRLTVV.

This clone was detected only a few times. For the CDR3, the DNA is TGTGCCAGTAGTGCCGGGACAGGGAACACTGAAGCTTTCTTT. The encoded protein is CASSAGTGNTEAFF. The V gene is TRBV19, the J gene TRBJ1-1; TRBD1 agrees at 8 bases. There are 14 residues in the CDR3. The J segment lost 1 base and the V segment lost 5 bases, leaving 3 bases of the junction unmatched. Germline CDR1 and CDR2: LNHDA and SQIVND (reference sequence).

The rearrangement uses TRBV27 and TRBJ2-5, with D unclear. Trimming cost V 1 base and J 3 bases, with 6 bases left between them. Germline CDR1 MNHEY, CDR2 SMNVEV (reference sequence). This CDR3 has 13 residues. The CDR3: CASSLWAKETQYF. In nucleotides, the CDR3 is TGTGCCAGCAGTTTATGGGCCAAAGAGACCCAGTACTTC.